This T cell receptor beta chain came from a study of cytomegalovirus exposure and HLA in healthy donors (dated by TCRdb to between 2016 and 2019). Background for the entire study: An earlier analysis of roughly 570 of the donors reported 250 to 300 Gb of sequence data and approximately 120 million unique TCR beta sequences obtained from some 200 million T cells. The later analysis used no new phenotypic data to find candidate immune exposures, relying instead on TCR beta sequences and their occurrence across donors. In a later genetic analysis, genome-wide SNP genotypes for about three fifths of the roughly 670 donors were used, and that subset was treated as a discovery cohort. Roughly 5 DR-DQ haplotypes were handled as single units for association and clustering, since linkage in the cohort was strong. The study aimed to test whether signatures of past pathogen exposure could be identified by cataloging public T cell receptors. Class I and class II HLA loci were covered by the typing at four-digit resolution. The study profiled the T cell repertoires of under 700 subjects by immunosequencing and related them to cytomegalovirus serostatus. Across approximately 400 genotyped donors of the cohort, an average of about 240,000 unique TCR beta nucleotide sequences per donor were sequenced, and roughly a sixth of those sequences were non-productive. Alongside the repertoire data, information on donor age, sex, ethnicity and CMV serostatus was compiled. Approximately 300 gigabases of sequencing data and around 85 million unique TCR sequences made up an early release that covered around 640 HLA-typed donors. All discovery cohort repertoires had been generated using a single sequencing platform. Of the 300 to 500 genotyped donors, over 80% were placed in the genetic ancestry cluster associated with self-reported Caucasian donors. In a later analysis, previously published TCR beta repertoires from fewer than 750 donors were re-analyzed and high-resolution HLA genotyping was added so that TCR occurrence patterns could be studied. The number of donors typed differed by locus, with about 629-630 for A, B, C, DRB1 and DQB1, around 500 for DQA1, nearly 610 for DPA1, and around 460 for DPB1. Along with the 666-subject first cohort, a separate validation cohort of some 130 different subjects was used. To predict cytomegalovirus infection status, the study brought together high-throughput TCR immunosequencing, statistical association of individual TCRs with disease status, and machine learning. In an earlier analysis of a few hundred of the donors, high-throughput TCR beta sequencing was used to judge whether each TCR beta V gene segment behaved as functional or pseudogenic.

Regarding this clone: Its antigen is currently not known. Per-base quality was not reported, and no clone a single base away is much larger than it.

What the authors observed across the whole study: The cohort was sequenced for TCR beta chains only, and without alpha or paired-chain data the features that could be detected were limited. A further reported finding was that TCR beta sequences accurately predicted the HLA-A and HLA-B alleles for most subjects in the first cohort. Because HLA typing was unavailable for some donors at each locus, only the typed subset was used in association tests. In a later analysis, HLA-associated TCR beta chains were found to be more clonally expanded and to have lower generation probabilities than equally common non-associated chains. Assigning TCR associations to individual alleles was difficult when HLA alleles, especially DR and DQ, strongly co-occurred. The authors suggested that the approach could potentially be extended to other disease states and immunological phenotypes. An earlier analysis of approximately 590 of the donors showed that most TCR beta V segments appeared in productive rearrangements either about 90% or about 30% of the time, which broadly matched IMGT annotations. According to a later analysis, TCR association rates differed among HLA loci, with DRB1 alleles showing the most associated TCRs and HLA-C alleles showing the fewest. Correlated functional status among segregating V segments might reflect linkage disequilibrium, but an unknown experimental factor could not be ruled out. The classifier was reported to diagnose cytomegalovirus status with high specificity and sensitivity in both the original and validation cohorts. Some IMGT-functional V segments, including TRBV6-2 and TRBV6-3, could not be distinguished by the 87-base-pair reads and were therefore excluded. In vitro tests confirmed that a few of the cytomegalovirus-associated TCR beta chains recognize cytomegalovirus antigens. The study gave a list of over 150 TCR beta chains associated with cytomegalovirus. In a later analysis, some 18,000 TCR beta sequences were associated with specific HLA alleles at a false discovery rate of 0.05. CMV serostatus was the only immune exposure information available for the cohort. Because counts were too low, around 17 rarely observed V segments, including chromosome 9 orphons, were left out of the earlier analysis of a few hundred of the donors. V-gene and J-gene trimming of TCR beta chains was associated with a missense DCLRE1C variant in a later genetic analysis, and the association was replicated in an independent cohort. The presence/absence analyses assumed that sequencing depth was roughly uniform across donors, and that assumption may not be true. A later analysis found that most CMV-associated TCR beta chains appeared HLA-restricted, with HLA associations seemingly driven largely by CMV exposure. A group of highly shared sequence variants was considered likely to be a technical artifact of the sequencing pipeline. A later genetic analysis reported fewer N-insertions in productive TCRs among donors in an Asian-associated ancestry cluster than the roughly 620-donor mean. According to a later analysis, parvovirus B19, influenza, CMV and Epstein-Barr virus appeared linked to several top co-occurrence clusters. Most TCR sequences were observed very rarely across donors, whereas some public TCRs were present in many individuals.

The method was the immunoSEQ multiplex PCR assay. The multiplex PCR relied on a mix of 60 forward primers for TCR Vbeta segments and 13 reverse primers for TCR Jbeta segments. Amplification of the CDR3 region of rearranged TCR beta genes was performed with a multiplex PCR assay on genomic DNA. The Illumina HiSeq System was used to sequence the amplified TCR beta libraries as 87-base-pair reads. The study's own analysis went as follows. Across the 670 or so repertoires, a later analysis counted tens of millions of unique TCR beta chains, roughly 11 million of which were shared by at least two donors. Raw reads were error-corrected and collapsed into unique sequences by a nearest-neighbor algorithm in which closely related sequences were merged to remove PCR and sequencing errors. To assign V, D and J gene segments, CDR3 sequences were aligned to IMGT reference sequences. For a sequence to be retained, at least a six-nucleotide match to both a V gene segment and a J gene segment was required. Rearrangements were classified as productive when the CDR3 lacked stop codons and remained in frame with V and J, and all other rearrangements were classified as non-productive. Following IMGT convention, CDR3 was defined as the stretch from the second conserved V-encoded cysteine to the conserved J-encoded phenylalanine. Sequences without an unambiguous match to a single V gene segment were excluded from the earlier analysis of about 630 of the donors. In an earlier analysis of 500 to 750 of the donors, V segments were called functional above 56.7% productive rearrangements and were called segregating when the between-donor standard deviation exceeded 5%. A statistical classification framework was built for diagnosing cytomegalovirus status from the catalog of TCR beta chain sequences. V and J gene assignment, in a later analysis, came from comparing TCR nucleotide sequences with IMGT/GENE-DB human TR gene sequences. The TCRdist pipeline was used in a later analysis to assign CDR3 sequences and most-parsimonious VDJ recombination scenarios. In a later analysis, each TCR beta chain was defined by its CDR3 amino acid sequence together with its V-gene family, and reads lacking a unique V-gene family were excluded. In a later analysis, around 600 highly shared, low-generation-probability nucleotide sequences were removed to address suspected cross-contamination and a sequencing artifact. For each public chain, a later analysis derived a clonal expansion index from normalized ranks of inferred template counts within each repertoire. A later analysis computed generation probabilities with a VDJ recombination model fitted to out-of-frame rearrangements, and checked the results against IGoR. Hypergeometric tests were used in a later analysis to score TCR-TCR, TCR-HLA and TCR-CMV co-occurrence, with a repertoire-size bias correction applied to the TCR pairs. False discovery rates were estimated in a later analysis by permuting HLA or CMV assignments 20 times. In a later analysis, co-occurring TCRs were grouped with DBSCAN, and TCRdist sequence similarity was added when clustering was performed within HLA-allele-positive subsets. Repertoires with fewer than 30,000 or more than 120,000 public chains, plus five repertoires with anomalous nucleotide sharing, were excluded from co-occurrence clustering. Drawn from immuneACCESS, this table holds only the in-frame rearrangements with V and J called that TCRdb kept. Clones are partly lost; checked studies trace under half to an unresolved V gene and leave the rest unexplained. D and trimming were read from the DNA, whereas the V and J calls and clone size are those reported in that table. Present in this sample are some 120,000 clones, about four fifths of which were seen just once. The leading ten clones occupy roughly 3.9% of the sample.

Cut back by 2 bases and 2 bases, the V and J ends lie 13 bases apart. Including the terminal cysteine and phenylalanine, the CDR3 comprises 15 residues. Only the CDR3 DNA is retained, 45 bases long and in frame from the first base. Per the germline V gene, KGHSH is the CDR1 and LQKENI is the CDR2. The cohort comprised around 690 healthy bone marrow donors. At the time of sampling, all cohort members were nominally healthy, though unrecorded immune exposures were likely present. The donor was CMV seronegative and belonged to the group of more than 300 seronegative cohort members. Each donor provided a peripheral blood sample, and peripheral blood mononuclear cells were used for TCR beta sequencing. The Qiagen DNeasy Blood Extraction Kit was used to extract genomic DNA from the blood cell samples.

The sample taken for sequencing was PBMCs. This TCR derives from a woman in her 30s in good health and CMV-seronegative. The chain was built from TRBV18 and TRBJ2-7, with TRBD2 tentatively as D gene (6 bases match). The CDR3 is CASSPSGRITYEQYF. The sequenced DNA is TGTGCCAGCTCACCAAGTGGGAGGATCACCTACGAGCAGTACTTC.